Presented here are 14 T cell receptor beta chains from one specimen sequenced in a study of cytomegalovirus exposure and HLA in healthy donors. Primers for the PCR totalled 60 Vbeta and 13 Jbeta. TCRdb's copy holds only in-frame clones and misses some; the assay was immunoSEQ multiplex PCR. The data hold tens of thousands of clones, with around 79% observed a single time. The sample consisted of PBMCs. Receptors originate from a woman aged 40 to 50 in good health and CMV-seropositive.

The chain uses TRBV6-4 and TRBJ2-1; tentative D call: TRBD1 (5 bases). This CDR3 spans 14 amino acids. CDR1 is MRHNA and CDR2 is SNTAGT in the germline V gene. Trimming took off 6 bases at V and 0 bases at J, with 9 bases between the two ends. CDR3 sequence (DNA): TGTGCCAGCAGCAAAGACAGCTCCTACAATGAGCAGTTCTTC. Encoded protein: CASSKDSSYNEQFF.

This chain connects TRBV5-1 to TRBJ2-5, with 8 bases that match TRBD1. Per the germline V gene, CDR1 is SGHRS and CDR2 is YFSETQ. The CDR3 sequence is 14 residues long. V lost 2 bases to trimming and J lost 4 bases; unmatched junction nucleotides: 4. CDR3 DNA sequence: TGCGCCAGCAGCTTAGGACAGGGACCAGAGACCCAGTACTTC. Its protein product is CASSLGQGPETQYF.

The J gene is TRBJ1-5, the V gene TRBV18; D possibly corresponds to TRBD1 (6 bases). CDR1 KGHSH and CDR2 LQKENI come from the germline V gene. CDR3 length: 15 residues. The V gene lost 3 bases and the J gene lost 4 bases, with 13 bases spanning the gap. CDR3 sequence reads: CASSPSDSFNQPQHF. The CDR3 DNA follows: TGTGCCAGCTCACCCTCGGACAGCTTTAATCAGCCCCAGCATTTT.

This clone was detected only once. The chain combines TRBV9 with TRBJ1-1; 7 bases fit TRBD1. CDR1 SGDLS and CDR2 YYNGEE come from the germline V gene. Trimming cost V 0 bases and J 0 bases; bases outside gene matches: 5. This CDR3 is 16 amino acids long. The CDR3 nucleotides read TGTGCCAGCAGCGTAGGCGCAGGGGGAATGAACACTGAAGCTTTCTTT. Protein: CASSVGAGGMNTEAFF.

This clone came up once. The genes are TRBV19 and TRBJ1-5; D gene unclear. V lost 2 bases to trimming and J lost 4 bases, with 6 bases between them. Germline values: CDR1 LNHDA, CDR2 SQIVND (reference sequence). This CDR3 has 13 amino acids. For the CDR3, the DNA is TGTGCCAGTAGTATATATATTAATCAGCCCCAGCATTTT. This encodes CASSIYINQPQHF.

V is TRBV9 and J is TRBJ1-2; D gene unclear. Trimming cost V 1 base and J 7 bases, with 14 bases left between them. CDR3 length: 14 amino acids. Germline values: CDR1 SGDLS, CDR2 YYNGEE. The CDR3 sequence is CASSVNSRGSGYTF. CDR3 nucleotide sequence: TGTGCCAGCAGCGTAAATTCCCGGGGATCTGGCTACACCTTC.

V and J are TRBV7-9 and TRBJ2-5; 9 nucleotides agree with TRBD1. Germline V CDR1 and CDR2: SEHNR, FQNEAQ (reference sequence). V shed 4 bases, J shed 4 bases, and the junction held 7 bases outside the gene matches. This CDR3 region has 15 residues. This CDR3 reads CASSSPGQGTETQYF. CDR3 sequence (DNA): TGTGCCAGCAGCTCCCCGGGACAGGGTACAGAGACCCAGTACTTC.

This clone was detected only once. The chain recombines TRBV19 with TRBJ2-7; a possible D gene is TRBD2 (5 bases). There are 14 residues in the CDR3. V was clipped by 3 bases and J by 4 bases, with 13 bases between them. Germline CDR1 LNHDA, CDR2 SQIVND (reference sequence). CDR3 residues: CASSIGLERYEQYF. The DNA for the CDR3 is TGTGCCAGTAGTATTGGACTGGAGAGATACGAGCAGTACTTC.

The genes are TRBV7-3 and TRBJ2-6; the D is unclear. The CDR3 is 15 residues long. The V and J ends lost 5 bases and 0 bases respectively, with 8 bases between them. Germline V gene lookup returns CDR1 SGHTA and CDR2 FQGTGA. CDR3 in DNA: TGTGCCAGCAGCGAACAGATCTCTGGGGCCAACGTCCTGACTTTC. This gives the protein CASSEQISGANVLTF.

The rearrangement joins TRBV7-2 to TRBJ2-3; D possibly corresponds to TRBD1 (6 bases). Germline V gene sequence: CDR1 SGHTA, CDR2 FQGNSA. The CDR3 contains 15 residues. V was shortened by 5 bases and J by 1 base, with 13 bases between the two germline ends. The CDR3 DNA reads as TGTGCCAGCAGCCCTCAGGGGTGGGGCACAGATACGCAGTATTTT. Protein product: CASSPQGWGTDTQYF. The full variable domain, in which reference TRBV7-2 and TRBJ2-3 provide the parts outside the CDR3, is GAGVSQSPSNKVTEKGKDVELRCDPISGHTALYWYRQSLGQGLEFLIYFQGNSAPDKSGLPSDRFSAERTGGSVSTLTIQRTQQEDSAVYLCASSPQGWGTDTQYFGPGTRLTVL.

This rearrangement joins TRBV10-1 to TRBJ2-3; TRBD2 might be the D (5 bases). V lost 6 bases, J lost 11 bases, and 15 bases lay in between. Germline assignment: CDR1 WNHNN and CDR2 SYGVQD (reference sequence). The CDR3 is made up of 12 amino acids. This CDR3 is CASRVLAKGQYF. In nucleotides, the CDR3 is TGCGCCAGCAGAGTTCTAGCCAAGGGGCAGTATTTT.

The chain joins TRBV5-1 to TRBJ2-5, with 8 nucleotides matching TRBD2. The assigned J gene may be wrong: the sequence end matches TRBJ2-7 better. The CDR3 has 14 amino acids. The germline gives CDR1 SGHRS, CDR2 YFSETQ. DNA of the CDR3: TGCGCCAGCAGCCGAGCGGGAGAAGGCTACGAGCAGTACTTC. This encodes CASSRAGEGYEQYF.

V usage is TRBV7-9 and J usage is TRBJ2-5, with D unclear. The CDR3 contains 10 residues. V was shortened by 10 bases and J by 1 base, with 4 bases between the two germline ends. Germline V lookup: CDR1 SEHNR, CDR2 FQNEAQ (reference sequence). CDR3 nucleotide sequence: TGTGCCATCGGCCAAGAGACCCAGTACTTC. It codes for CAIGQETQYF.

Of note for this clone: The conserved closing phenylalanine or tryptophan is absent in this CDR3, likely reflecting a read error. The gene calls are TRBV5-1 and TRBJ2-7; D perhaps matches TRBD2 (5 bases). CDR1 is SGHRS and CDR2 is YFSETQ in the germline V gene. The CDR3 consists of 17 residues. The V end lost 0 bases, the J end lost 4 bases, and 20 bases lay between the germline ends. The CDR3 protein is CASSLVPTASPGYEQYL. The CDR3 nucleotides are TGCGCCAGCAGCTTGGTACCCACAGCCTCCCCGGGGTACGAGCAGTACCTC.